A single T cell receptor beta chain is shown here with its context. Its matching antigen is unknown. The data originate from a study of CD8+CD57+ T cells in acquired aplastic anemia. Across the study: Roughly 3 ug was the average amount of DNA from sorted CD4+ and CD8+ cells.

For CDR3 and TCR beta VDJ profiling, genomic DNA was the template used. TCRdb reprocessed the reads via MiXCR and lists one record per CDR3 protein. The repertoire has 400,000 to 600,000 distinct CDR3 sequences, about a third of them found once; the top ten carry 0.82%. For sequencing, patients were chosen who had shown expansion of CD8+CD57+ cells by flow cytometry. The patients, all of them, had severe acquired aplastic anemia. Germline V lookup: CDR1 DFQATT, CDR2 SNEGSKA (reference sequence). The CDR3 loop spans 15 amino acids. Trimming at V came to 7 bases and at J to 7 bases, leaving 14 bases not matched to a gene. Study findings and constraints: Between patients and controls, CD8+ Simpson's diversity did not vary significantly. Twenty-nine CD8+ CDR3 sequences were shared between patients and controls.

Sequencing input: sorted CD4+, CD8+, or CD8+CD57+ T cells (not recorded which) from PBMCs. J is TRBJ1-4 and V is TRBV20-1; 8 bases align to TRBD1. This clonotype was obtained from a human donor with aplastic anemia. The CDR3 DNA is TGCAGTGTCCAGAAACAGGGGGGGACGGGTGAAAAACTGTTTTTT. It is translated as CSVQKQGGTGEKLFF.